This T cell receptor (beta chain) was sequenced for a study of T-cell memory formation after mild COVID-19. Using its own MiXCR run on the 5' RACE reads, TCRdb lists one record per CDR3 protein. Seen here are just under 550,000 distinct CDR3 sequences, roughly 22% observed once, and the top ten hold roughly an eighth. Deletions cut 6 bases from V and 2 bases from J, with 10 bases between. This CDR3 has 13 amino acids. Per the germline V gene, CDR1 is MNHEY and CDR2 is SVGAGI. This chain joins TRBV6-5 and TRBJ1-1, with unresolved D. Sequenced sample: PBMCs or a T cell subset sorted from them (not recorded which). The source is an adult woman who had mild COVID-19 (a few samples of this study predate the infection). Cell type and time point are not known. The CDR3: CASRRDGNTEAFF. The CDR3 nucleotides are TGTGCCAGCAGGAGAGACGGTAACACTGAAGCTTTCTTT.